The 25 T cell receptor beta chains given below trace back to one sample, sequenced in a study of immune evolution from preneoplasia to lung adenocarcinoma. Sequencing was performed with immunoSEQ multiplex PCR; in TCRdb, only in-frame clones are kept and a portion is missing. The sample consists of some 9,800 clones, around nine tenths of them appearing once. Sequenced: FFPE invasive lung adenocarcinoma tissue. The receptors stem from a person aged 70 to 79 with invasive lung adenocarcinoma. Some clones in this sample may be carry-over from other donors' samples.

This clone was observed once. Sequence at one end of the junction differs from germline and may be a read error. Here the CDR3 DNA reads TGTGCCAGCAACTTAGCGGGAGGGGCCGATGAGCAGTTCTTC. Its protein is CASNLAGGADEQFF. The genes are TRBV7-3 and TRBJ2-1; 11 bases are shared with TRBD2. This CDR3 contains 14 residues. Germline CDR1 SGHTA, CDR2 FQGTGA.

This sequence joins TRBV19 and TRBJ1-5, with 9 bases that match TRBD1. In germline, CDR1 is LNHDA, CDR2 SQIVND (reference sequence). The CDR3 sequence is 16 residues long. J was trimmed by 4 bases and V by 4 bases; bases with no gene match: 8. CDR3 sequence: CASSKLGQGLNQPQHF. CDR3 coding DNA: TGTGCCAGTAGTAAACTTGGACAGGGGCTAAATCAGCCCCAGCATTTT.

The chain recombines TRBV15 with TRBJ2-7; D remains unclear. Germline CDR1 LNHNV, CDR2 YYDKDF (reference sequence). The CDR3 length is 14 residues. Trimming stripped 5 bases from V and 0 bases from J, with 11 bases between. The CDR3 region is CATSGEPPSYEQYF. The CDR3 bases are TGTGCCACCAGCGGCGAGCCCCCCTCCTACGAGCAGTACTTC.

This clone was observed a single time. The genes are TRBV19 and TRBJ1-2; no clear D. Trimming cost V 3 bases and J 2 bases, with 13 bases left between them. CDR1 is LNHDA, CDR2 SQIVND, per germline (reference sequence). This CDR3 region has 15 residues. The CDR3 here is CASSILSALNYGYTF. The CDR3 DNA reads TGTGCCAGTAGTATCTTGTCAGCTTTGAACTATGGCTACACCTTC. Supplemented by reference TRBV19 and TRBJ1-2, the full variable domain reads DGGITQSPKYLFRKEGQNVTLSCEQNLNHDAMYWYRQDPGQGLRLIYYSQIVNDFQKGDIAEGYSVSREKKESFPLTVTSAQKNPTAFYLCASSILSALNYGYTFGSGTRLTVV.

This clone has a single count. The chain carries TRBV6-5 and TRBJ1-5; a possible D gene is TRBD1 (6 bases). The CDR3 runs 15 residues. CDR1 MNHEY and CDR2 SVGAGI come from the germline V gene. V was clipped by 6 bases and J by 3 bases, with 15 bases between them. The DNA for the CDR3 is TGTGCCAGCAGACAAAACAGGGACCACAATCAGCCCCAGCATTTT. This codes for CASRQNRDHNQPQHF.

This clone was seen only once. In DNA form, the CDR3 reads TGTGCCAGCAGCTTGTGGGGGGATTCTGACTACACCTTC. Translating gives CASSLWGDSDYTF. The V call is TRBV5-8, the J call TRBJ1-2, with TRBD1 as a possible D gene (5 bases). Germline V gene lookup returns CDR1 SGHTS and CDR2 YDEGEE. Trimming left V 1 base short and J 10 bases short, with 14 bases between. This CDR3 comprises 13 residues.

The J gene is TRBJ2-7, the V gene TRBV5-6; 12 bases map to TRBD2. The CDR3 consists of 14 residues. The V segment lost 8 bases and the J segment 3 bases; nucleotides outside the gene matches: 6. Germline CDR1 and CDR2: SGHDT and YYEEEE. The CDR3 region has the DNA TGTGCCAGTGAGGGACTAGCGGGCATCTACGAGCAGTACTTC. It encodes CASEGLAGIYEQYF.

This chain links TRBV11-3 with TRBJ2-1; D remains unclear. This CDR3 comprises 15 residues. Germline loops: CDR1 SGHNT, CDR2 YENEEA. V shed 2 bases and J shed 4 bases, with 12 bases lying between them. CDR3 protein: CASSLQPTSYNEQFF. The CDR3 coding sequence is TGTGCCAGCAGCTTACAGCCCACCTCTTACAATGAGCAGTTCTTC.

This clone counts as medium-sized. J is TRBJ2-1 and V is TRBV28; unclear D gene. The CDR3 has 14 residues. Trimming took off 7 bases at V and 2 bases at J, with 12 bases between the two ends. Germline V gene sequence: CDR1 MDHEN, CDR2 SYDVKM. The CDR3 loop reads CASTYSPTYNEQFF. The CDR3 bases are TGTGCCAGCACTTACTCGCCTACCTACAATGAGCAGTTCTTC.

This chain links TRBV29-1 with TRBJ1-3; D uncertain. CDR1 and CDR2 (germline): SQVTM, ANQGSEA. Trimming took off 4 bases at V and 0 bases at J, with 10 bases between the two ends. The CDR3 totals 14 residues. The CDR3 DNA follows: TGCAGCGTTGGGCTTGGGAGCTCTGGAAACACCATATATTTT. Amino acids: CSVGLGSSGNTIYF.

The chain has TRBV28 and TRBJ1-2; no clear D. The CDR3 has 13 residues. With 3 bases removed from V and 5 bases from J, the gap between germline ends came to 10 bases. Germline V gene sequence: CDR1 MDHEN, CDR2 SYDVKM. CDR3 in amino acids: CASSFITGYGYTF. DNA of the CDR3: TGTGCCAGCAGTTTCATTACGGGGTATGGCTACACCTTC.

The rearrangement uses TRBV7-3 and TRBJ2-7, with TRBD1 matching 7 bases. The germline V gene has CDR1 SGHTA and CDR2 FQGTGA. The CDR3 covers 15 residues. Trimming took 5 bases from V and 0 from J; bases not matched to a gene: 7. The CDR3 reads CASSREGGPSYEQYF. CDR3 in DNA: TGTGCCAGCAGCAGAGAAGGGGGCCCCTCCTACGAGCAGTACTTC.

The rearrangement links TRBV19 to TRBJ2-1; TRBD2 aligns across 11 bases. Germline trimming cut 8 bases from V and 9 bases from J; bases unmatched to any gene: 12. Per germline, CDR1 LNHDA and CDR2 SQIVND (reference sequence). The CDR3 consists of 15 residues. This CDR3 is CASATDSGRASEQFF. For the CDR3, the DNA is TGTGCCAGTGCCACTGATAGCGGGAGGGCCAGTGAGCAGTTCTTC.

Written as DNA, the CDR3 is TGCAGCGCCCCCCCCTACACCTTC. Residues: CSAPPYTF. The V call is TRBV29-1, the J call TRBJ1-2, with no clear D. The CDR3 has 8 residues. V shed 7 bases and J shed 10 bases, with 7 bases lying between them. Germline loops: CDR1 SQVTM, CDR2 ANQGSEA.

The V and J genes are TRBV10-3 and TRBJ2-5, with 11 bases identical to TRBD1. This CDR3 region has 18 residues. Germline V gene lookup returns CDR1 ENHRY and CDR2 SYGVKD. Trimming cost V 3 bases and J 2 bases; bases outside gene matches: 11. CDR3 amino acids: CAISETLGQGAGQETQYF. CDR3 in DNA: TGTGCCATCAGTGAAACCCTCGGACAGGGGGCAGGTCAAGAGACCCAGTACTTC.

The chain combines TRBV10-2 with TRBJ2-7; tentative D call: TRBD1 (5 bases). Germline values: CDR1 WSHSY, CDR2 SAAADI. Trimming took off 3 bases at V and 6 bases at J, with 6 bases between the two ends. The CDR3 length is 11 residues. As DNA, the CDR3 is TGCGCCAGCAGTGAAAGGGGCGAGCAGTACTTC. This sequence encodes CASSERGEQYF.

The genes are TRBV5-6 and TRBJ2-3; a weak D match, TRBD1 (6 bases). This CDR3 region has 16 residues. Looked up from germline, CDR1 is SGHDT and CDR2 is YYEEEE. V dropped 4 bases and J dropped 1 base, with 16 bases sitting between them. As DNA, the CDR3 is TGTGCCAGCAGCGACACAGGGCGAAGGGGCACAGATACGCAGTATTTT. This encodes CASSDTGRRGTDTQYF.

This clone occurred once. The rearrangement links TRBV7-9 to TRBJ1-2; possible D gene TRBD1, 5 bases. CDR3 length equals 17 residues. The V gene's germline CDR1 is SEHNR and CDR2 FQNEAQ (reference sequence). The germline V and J ends were trimmed by 4 bases and 1 base, with 19 bases remaining between them. CDR3 amino acids: CASSSGGGQNNNYGYTF. CDR3 DNA: TGTGCCAGCAGCTCAGGAGGCGGACAAAATAATAACTATGGCTACACCTTC.

CDR3 in amino acids: CASRPLRGRTDGYTF. CDR3 sequence (DNA): TGTGCCAGCAGACCTCTACGGGGGCGGACGGATGGCTACACCTTC. This chain connects TRBV11-2 to TRBJ1-2; D is perhaps TRBD1 (6 bases). The CDR3 has 15 residues. V gave up 6 bases and J gave up 6 bases, with 20 bases separating them. Per germline, CDR1 SGHAT and CDR2 FQNNGV.

This clone is a singleton in its sample. This rearrangement joins TRBV6-1 to TRBJ2-1, with TRBD1 matching 9 bases. CDR1 and CDR2 (germline): MNHNS, SASEGT. The CDR3 loop spans 15 amino acids. V shed 6 bases, J shed 0 bases, and the junction held 3 bases outside the gene matches. The CDR3 sequence: CASSETGGSYNEQFF. CDR3 DNA: TGTGCCAGCAGCGAGACAGGGGGCTCCTACAATGAGCAGTTCTTC.

The J gene is TRBJ2-7, the V gene TRBV5-1; D may be TRBD2 (5 bases). The germline V gene has CDR1 SGHRS and CDR2 YFSETQ. The V end lost 0 bases, the J end lost 5 bases, and 12 bases lay between the germline ends. The CDR3 runs 14 residues. CDR3 residues: CASSLALGADEQYF. The CDR3, as DNA: TGCGCCAGCAGCTTGGCCCTGGGAGCCGACGAGCAGTACTTC.

This chain joins TRBV7-2 and TRBJ2-3; no clear D. Looked up from germline, CDR1 is SGHTA and CDR2 is FQGNSA. This CDR3 contains 15 residues. Trimming cost V 5 bases and J 2 bases, with 14 bases left between them. CDR3 DNA sequence: TGTGCCAGCAGCCTCCCTTTTGGACCCACAGATACGCAGTATTTT. Its translation: CASSLPFGPTDTQYF. Full variable domain (rest looked up from reference TRBV7-2 and TRBJ2-3): GAGVSQSPSNKVTEKGKDVELRCDPISGHTALYWYRQSLGQGLEFLIYFQGNSAPDKSGLPSDRFSAERTGGSVSTLTIQRTQQEDSAVYLCASSLPFGPTDTQYFGPGTRLTVL.

The rearrangement joins TRBV27 to TRBJ2-7, with D possibly TRBD1 on 6 matching bases. Trimming left V 6 bases short and J 5 bases short, with 17 bases between. Germline V gives CDR1 MNHEY, CDR2 SMNVEV (reference sequence). The CDR3 is 14 amino acids. In nucleotides, the CDR3 is TGTGCCAGCAGACAGGGACGAGGTTTCCACGAGCAGTACTTC. Protein product: CASRQGRGFHEQYF.

The rearrangement links TRBV5-6 to TRBJ2-1; TRBD1 is a possible D gene (5 bases). Germline V gene sequence: CDR1 SGHDT, CDR2 YYEEEE. The CDR3 has 13 amino acids. Trimming stripped 4 bases from V and 4 bases from J, with 9 bases between. CDR3 nucleotide sequence: TGTGCCAGCAGCCCAGGACAATACAATGAGCAGTTCTTC. This codes for CASSPGQYNEQFF.

In the case of this clone: Given a much more abundant clone one base away, this may be a read error. Other nucleotide sequences in the sample specify the same CDR3. The V call is TRBV19, the J call TRBJ1-3, with TRBD1 identical over 9 bases. J lost 1 base, V lost 4 bases, and 2 bases had no gene match. The CDR3 spans 15 residues. Germline values: CDR1 LNHDA, CDR2 SQIVND (reference sequence). The CDR3 sequence: CASSTGQGSGNTIYF. The CDR3 DNA reads TGTGCCAGTAGTACCGGACAGGGGTCTGGAAACACCATATATTTT.